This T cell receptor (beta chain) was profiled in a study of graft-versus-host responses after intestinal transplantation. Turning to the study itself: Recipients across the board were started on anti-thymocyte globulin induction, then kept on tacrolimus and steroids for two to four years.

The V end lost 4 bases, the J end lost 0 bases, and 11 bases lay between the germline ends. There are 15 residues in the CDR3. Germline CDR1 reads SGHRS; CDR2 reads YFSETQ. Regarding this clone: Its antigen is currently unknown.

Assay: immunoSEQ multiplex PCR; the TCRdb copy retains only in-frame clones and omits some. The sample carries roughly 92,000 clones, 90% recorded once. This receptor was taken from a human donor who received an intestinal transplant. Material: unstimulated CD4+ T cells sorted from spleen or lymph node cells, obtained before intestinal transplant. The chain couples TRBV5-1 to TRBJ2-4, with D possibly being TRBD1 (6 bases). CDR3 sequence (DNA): TGCGCCAGCAGCAGGACAGAGCTAGCCAAAAACATTCAGTACTTC. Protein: CASSRTELAKNIQYF.